The 16 T cell receptor beta chains in this list originate from one sample, sequenced in a study of T cells in localized non-small cell lung cancer. Some clones are missing from TCRdb's copy, which holds only in-frame ones; the method was immunoSEQ multiplex PCR. Altogether about 52,000 clones are present, approximately 86% being singletons, with the ten largest covering roughly a sixth. This specimen was PBMCs, taken before any cancer treatment. The receptors derive from a female donor with stage II lung adenocarcinoma.

This chain connects TRBV7-8 to TRBJ2-7; 9 bases line up with TRBD2. Germline CDR1 and CDR2: SGHVS and FQNEAQ. The CDR3 length is 15 residues. After removal of 7 bases from V and 5 bases from J, the junction contained 12 bases not matched to a gene. CDR3 in amino acids: CASTKRASGVDEQYF. As DNA, the CDR3 is TGTGCCAGCACCAAGCGGGCTAGCGGGGTCGACGAGCAGTACTTC.

This chain links TRBV29-1 with TRBJ1-1, with 11 bases identical to TRBD1. With 7 bases clipped from V and 1 base from J, the junction kept 5 bases outside the gene matches. The CDR3 totals 14 residues. In germline, CDR1 is SQVTM, CDR2 ANQGSEA. In DNA, the CDR3 is TGCAGCGCCGGGACAGGGGGAAAGAACACTGAAGCTTTCTTT. It codes for CSAGTGGKNTEAFF.

This chain uses TRBV6-6 with TRBJ1-2, with TRBD1 matching over 7 bases. Per germline, CDR1 MNHNY and CDR2 SVGAGI (reference sequence). The CDR3 loop spans 15 amino acids. The J segment lost 2 bases and the V segment lost 4 bases, leaving 7 bases of the junction unmatched. The CDR3 DNA reads as TGTGCCAGCAGTTCGGGACAGTACTTCAACTATGGCTACACCTTC. This sequence encodes CASSSGQYFNYGYTF.

This rearrangement joins TRBV7-9 to TRBJ1-1; 8 nucleotides agree with TRBD1. Germline V gene sequence: CDR1 SEHNR, CDR2 FQNEAQ (reference sequence). V lost 4 bases to trimming and J lost 4 bases; unmatched junction nucleotides: 5. This CDR3 comprises 14 residues. CDR3 amino acids: CASSSQGGGTEAFF. In DNA form, the CDR3 reads TGTGCCAGCAGCTCACAGGGGGGCGGCACTGAAGCTTTCTTT.

The chain carries TRBV4-1 and TRBJ2-7; D unresolved. V lost 1 base and J 3 bases, leaving 10 bases between the germline ends. This CDR3 comprises 14 residues. CDR1 is MGHRA and CDR2 is YSYEKL in the germline V gene. CDR3 nucleotides: TGCGCCAGCAGCCAAGCATTGAGCAGCTACGAGCAGTACTTC. Its protein product is CASSQALSSYEQYF.

The genes are TRBV6-4 and TRBJ2-2, with 7 bases that match TRBD1. The germline gives CDR1 MRHNA, CDR2 SNTAGT. This CDR3 spans 15 amino acids. V trimming: 0 bases; J trimming: 2 bases; junction bases outside the gene matches: 0. The CDR3 region has the DNA TGTGCCAGCAGTGACTCAGGGGGCAACACCGGGGAGCTGTTTTTT. Amino acids: CASSDSGGNTGELFF.

The chain is built from TRBV7-2 and TRBJ2-7; D remains unclear. CDR3 length: 11 amino acids. The germline V and J ends were trimmed by 4 bases and 5 bases, with 6 bases remaining between them. Germline V gene sequence: CDR1 SGHTA, CDR2 FQGNSA. The CDR3 loop is CASSYRDEQYF. The CDR3 DNA sequence: TGTGCCAGCAGCTACCGGGACGAGCAGTACTTC.

The chain links TRBV5-5 to TRBJ1-5, with D maybe TRBD1 (6 bases). Germline lookup yields CDR1 SGHKS and CDR2 YYEKEE (reference sequence). The CDR3 contains 16 residues. V was trimmed by 0 bases and J by 1 base, leaving 11 bases between them. CDR3 DNA: TGTGCCAGCAGCTTGGCGCCGGGGGCGAGCAATCAGCCCCAGCATTTT. Its translation is CASSLAPGASNQPQHF.

This clone was recorded only once. The V call is TRBV2, the J call TRBJ1-5, with a weak D call TRBD1 (5 bases). V was shortened by 1 base and J by 3 bases, with 10 bases between the two germline ends. The CDR3 length is 15 residues. Germline V gene sequence: CDR1 SNHLY, CDR2 FYNNEI. CDR3 in DNA: TGTGCCAGCAGTGAAGGGGACCATGACAATCAGCCCCAGCATTTT. This sequence encodes CASSEGDHDNQPQHF.

The chain carries TRBV19 and TRBJ1-2; TRBD1 agrees at 12 bases. J gave up 8 bases and V 6 bases, and 7 bases lay outside the gene matches. The CDR3 length is 14 residues. Per germline, CDR1 LNHDA and CDR2 SQIVND (reference sequence). The CDR3 sequence: CASRWGQGARGYTF. The DNA for the CDR3 is TGTGCCAGTAGATGGGGACAGGGGGCGCGCGGCTACACCTTC.

The chain combines TRBV5-1 with TRBJ2-5; D is unclear. V lost 0 bases, J lost 7 bases, and 13 bases lay in between. The V gene's germline CDR1 is SGHRS and CDR2 YFSETQ. CDR3 length: 14 residues. The CDR3 DNA reads TGCGCCAGCAGCTTGGATGCTCAAACCCCGACCCAGTACTTC. Translating it yields CASSLDAQTPTQYF.

This chain uses TRBV5-1 with TRBJ2-7; a weak D match, TRBD2 (5 bases). This CDR3 comprises 12 residues. V gave up 2 bases and J gave up 3 bases, with 6 bases separating them. The germline V gene encodes CDR1 SGHRS and CDR2 YFSETQ. DNA for the CDR3: TGCGCCAGCAGCTTTGAGGGCTACGAGCAGTACTTC. Translated, it gives CASSFEGYEQYF.

V is TRBV30 and J is TRBJ1-3; possible D gene TRBD1, 6 bases. V was cut by 2 bases and J by 0 bases, with 14 bases left in between. This CDR3 region has 16 residues. The germline V gene has CDR1 GTSNPN and CDR2 SVGIG (reference sequence). DNA of the CDR3: TGTGCCTGGAGTCATCTAAGGGGGGGCTCTGGAAACACCATATATTTT. This sequence encodes CAWSHLRGGSGNTIYF.

The chain carries TRBV19 and TRBJ2-5, with D perhaps TRBD2 (5 bases). V lost 8 bases, J lost 2 bases, and 12 bases lay in between. Germline CDR1 reads LNHDA; CDR2 reads SQIVND (reference sequence). The CDR3 covers 13 residues. Written as DNA, the CDR3 is TGTGCCAGTCGGGGAAGGGAGCAAGAGACCCAGTACTTC. Translated, it gives CASRGREQETQYF. The variable domain in full, with the rest retrieved from reference TRBV19 and TRBJ2-5, is DGGITQSPKYLFRKEGQNVTLSCEQNLNHDAMYWYRQDPGQGLRLIYYSQIVNDFQKGDIAEGYSVSREKKESFPLTVTSAQKNPTAFYLCASRGREQETQYFGPGTRLLVL.

This chain connects TRBV18 to TRBJ1-1; no reliable D call. Germline V gives CDR1 KGHSH, CDR2 LQKENI. This CDR3 is 14 amino acids long. The V gene lost 2 bases and the J gene lost 8 bases, with 15 bases spanning the gap. The CDR3 DNA reads TGTGCCAGCTCACCATCAACAACCGAACTGGAAGCTTTCTTT. Translating it yields CASSPSTTELEAFF.

The genes are TRBV10-2 and TRBJ2-7; TRBD1 might be the D (6 bases). Germline CDR1 is WSHSY and CDR2 is SAAADI. CDR3 size: 13 residues. V was pared by 7 bases and J by 4 bases, with 14 bases between. CDR3: CASTTLGGYEQYF. In DNA form, the CDR3 reads TGCGCCAGCACCACCTTAGGGGGTTACGAGCAGTACTTC.